This T cell receptor (beta chain) was sequenced during a study of CD8 T cells in Susac syndrome. The CDR3 consists of 15 residues. The ends lost 3 bases at V and 6 bases at J; junction bases unmatched: 5. Germline V CDR1 and CDR2: SGHVS, FNYEAQ. The authors sequenced TCR beta from blood CD8+ and CD4+ T cells. Random hexamers primed reverse transcription of about 0.45 to 1 ug RNA. Multiplex immunoSEQ PCR targeted 54 Vbeta and 13 Jbeta TCR beta segments. TCRdb re-derived calls from the immunoSEQ multiplex PCR reads in MiXCR, one entry per CDR3 protein. The sample lists roughly 170,000 distinct CDR3 sequences; 80% to 95% were seen once.

The sequenced material came from CD4+ T cells from PBMCs. The chain couples TRBV7-6 to TRBJ1-2; 12 nucleotides agree with TRBD1. The clonotype originates from a human donor with multiple sclerosis. CDR3 in amino acids: CASSLGQGAQDGYTF. CDR3 coding DNA: TGTGCCAGCAGCTTGGGACAGGGGGCGCAGGATGGCTACACCTTC.